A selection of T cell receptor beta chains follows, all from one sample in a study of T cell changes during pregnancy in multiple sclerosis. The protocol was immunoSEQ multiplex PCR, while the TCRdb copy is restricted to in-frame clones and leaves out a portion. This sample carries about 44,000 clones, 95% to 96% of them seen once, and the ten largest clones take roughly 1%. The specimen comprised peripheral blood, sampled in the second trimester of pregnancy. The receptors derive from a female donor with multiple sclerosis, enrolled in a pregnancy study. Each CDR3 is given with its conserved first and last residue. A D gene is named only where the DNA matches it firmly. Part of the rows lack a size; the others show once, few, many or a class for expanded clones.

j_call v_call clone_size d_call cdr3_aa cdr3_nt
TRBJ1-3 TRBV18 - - CASSPRRGNTIYF TGTGCCAGCTCACCGAGGAGAGGAAACACCATATATTTT
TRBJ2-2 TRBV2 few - CASRAGTTNTGELFF TGTGCCAGCAGAGCCGGGACAACGAACACCGGGGAGCTGTTTTTT
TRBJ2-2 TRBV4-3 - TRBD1 CASSQDTGGLTGELFF TGCGCCAGCAGCCAAGATACAGGGGGACTCACCGGGGAGCTGTTTTTT
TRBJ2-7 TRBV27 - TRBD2 CASSSGLTSWEQYF TGTGCCAGCAGTTCGGGACTAACGTCGTGGGAGCAGTACTTC
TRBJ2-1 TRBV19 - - CASSQADSSYNEQFF TGTGCCAGTAGTCAGGCTGATAGCTCCTACAATGAGCAGTTCTTC
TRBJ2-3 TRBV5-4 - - CASSRADTQYF TGTGCCAGCAGCCGGGCAGATACGCAGTATTTT
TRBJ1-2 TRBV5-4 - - CASSLRQPDGYTF TGTGCCAGCAGCTTGAGACAGCCTGATGGCTACACCTTC
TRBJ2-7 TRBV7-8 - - CASSLTVEKRRYSYEQYF TGTGCCAGCAGCTTAACGGTGGAGAAAAGAAGATATAGCTACGAGCAGTACTTC
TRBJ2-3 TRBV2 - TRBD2 CASRGYSSGYTQYF TGTGCCAGCAGAGGGTATTCTAGCGGTTATACGCAGTATTTT
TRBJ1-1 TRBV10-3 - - CAISGTVNTEAFF TGTGCCATCAGTGGGACAGTGAACACTGAAGCTTTCTTT
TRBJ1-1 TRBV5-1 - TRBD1 CASSLAGGAEAFF TGCGCCAGCAGCTTGGCAGGGGGAGCTGAAGCTTTCTTT
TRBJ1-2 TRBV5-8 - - CASSLVQLQFYGYTF TGTGCCAGCAGCTTAGTACAGCTACAGTTCTATGGCTACACCTTC
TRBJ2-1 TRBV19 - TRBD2 CASSPGLAGFSSYNEQFF TGTGCCAGTAGTCCGGGACTAGCGGGGTTCAGCTCCTACAATGAGCAGTTCTTC